The 22 T cell receptor beta chains presented below share a single source sample, sequenced in a study of CD8+ T cells in alopecia areata. Sequencing relied on a cDNA template that was reverse transcribed from extracted RNA. The repertoire was sequenced with immunoSEQ multiplex PCR; TCRdb's copy has only in-frame clones and lacks some. This sample has around 250,000 clones, with around two thirds found just once. Sequences were derived from CD4+ T cells sorted from blood, sampled at week 0. The receptors derive from a human donor with alopecia areata.

The chain combines TRBV19 with TRBJ1-2; a weak D match, TRBD1 (5 bases). Germline CDR1 is LNHDA and CDR2 is SQIVND (reference sequence). This CDR3 region has 13 residues. Trimming cost V 3 bases and J 4 bases, with 9 bases left between them. CDR3 DNA sequence: TGTGCCAGTAGTATTTCGGGGGTCTATGGCTACACCTTC. Protein product: CASSISGVYGYTF. The full variable domain, with the rest looked up from reference TRBV19 and TRBJ1-2, is DGGITQSPKYLFRKEGQNVTLSCEQNLNHDAMYWYRQDPGQGLRLIYYSQIVNDFQKGDIAEGYSVSREKKESFPLTVTSAQKNPTAFYLCASSISGVYGYTFGSGTRLTVV.

The chain links TRBV2 to TRBJ1-1, with TRBD1 matching 7 bases. The CDR3 contains 12 residues. Trimming took 5 bases from V and 4 from J; bases not matched to a gene: 1. Germline V gene data show CDR1 as SNHLY and CDR2 as FYNNEI. CDR3 sequence (DNA): TGTGCCAGCAGTCAGGGGGTCACTGAAGCTTTCTTT. Translated, it gives CASSQGVTEAFF.

The chain joins TRBV7-9 to TRBJ1-1; D remains unclear. CDR1 is SEHNR and CDR2 is FQNEAQ in the germline V gene (reference sequence). CDR3 size: 14 residues. Trimming left V 4 bases short and J 6 bases short, with 15 bases between. In DNA form, the CDR3 reads TGTGCCAGCAGCTCCCTGACGGGGAGGTCTGAAGCTTTCTTT. This gives the protein CASSSLTGRSEAFF.

The chain employs TRBV30 and TRBJ2-5; TRBD1 is a possible D gene (5 bases). The CDR3 extends over 16 amino acids. Germline loops: CDR1 GTSNPN, CDR2 SVGIG (reference sequence). The V end was cut by 5 bases, the J end by 5 bases, with 24 bases between. CDR3 sequence: CAWDLRGHPSGETQYF. The CDR3 DNA is TGTGCCTGGGACCTACGAGGACACCCTTCAGGCGAGACCCAGTACTTC. Based on the CDR3 plus reference TRBV30 and TRBJ2-5, the full variable domain is SQTIHQWPATLVQPVGSPLSLECTVEGTSNPNLYWYRQAAGRGLQLLFYSVGIGQISSEVPQNLSASRPQDRQFILSSKKLLLSDSGFYLCAWDLRGHPSGETQYFGPGTRLLVL.

The chain recombines TRBV30 with TRBJ1-5; D possibly corresponds to TRBD1 (6 bases). CDR1 and CDR2 (germline): GTSNPN, SVGIG (reference sequence). This CDR3 region has 13 residues. V gave up 1 base and J gave up 7 bases, with 11 bases separating them. CDR3 nucleotides: TGTGCCTGGAGTGGGGGACAACGACAGCCCCAGCATTTT. Its translation: CAWSGGQRQPQHF.

V and J are TRBV23-1 and TRBJ1-5, with D perhaps matching TRBD1 (5 bases). TRBV23-1 is identified as an open reading frame with a role that is uncertain. There are 16 residues in the CDR3. The V and J ends lost 2 bases and 2 bases respectively, with 13 bases between them. CDR3 bases: TGCGCCAGCAGTCAACCTCCGGACAACGGCAATCAGCCCCAGCATTTT. It yields the protein CASSQPPDNGNQPQHF.

V usage is TRBV30 and J usage is TRBJ1-1; tentatively, D is TRBD1 (5 bases). CDR3 size: 11 residues. Germline CDR1 reads GTSNPN; CDR2 reads SVGIG (reference sequence). Trimming removed 2 bases from V and 8 bases from J, with 9 bases in between. CDR3 sequence reads: CAWSSGTEAFF. The CDR3, as DNA: TGTGCCTGGAGTTCGGGGACCGAAGCTTTCTTT.

Only one count was recorded for this clone. The chain uses TRBV10-3 and TRBJ2-1; 8 bases align to TRBD2. Germline CDR1 and CDR2: ENHRY and SYGVKD. This CDR3 has 12 residues. The CDR3 reads CANGGARNEQFF. CDR3 nucleotide sequence: TGTGCTAACGGGGGGGCGAGGAATGAGCAGTTCTTC.

In this sample, this clone turned up a few times. The chain carries TRBV29-1 and TRBJ2-5; 8 bases agree with TRBD1. V gave up 3 bases and J gave up 5 bases; unmatched junction bases: 8. The germline CDR1 and CDR2 sequences are SQVTM and ANQGSEA. The CDR3 runs to 14 residues. The CDR3 is CSVEFRDRQETQYF. The CDR3 DNA is TGCAGCGTTGAGTTCCGGGACAGGCAGGAGACCCAGTACTTC. Full variable domain (rest looked up from reference TRBV29-1 and TRBJ2-5): SAVISQKPSRDICQRGTSLTIQCQVDSQVTMMFWYRQQPGQSLTLIATANQGSEATYESGFVIDKFPISRPNLTFSTLTVSNMSPEDSSIYLCSVEFRDRQETQYFGPGTRLLVL.

This clone showed up just a few times. J is TRBJ1-1 and V is TRBV16; D uncertain. CDR3 length equals 13 residues. Germline-derived CDR1 and CDR2 are KGHSY and FQNENV. Trimming left V 6 bases short and J 1 base short, with 9 bases between. In nucleotides, the CDR3 is TGTGCCAGCAGTCCCCGAGGGAACACTGAAGCTTTCTTT. Translation gives CASSPRGNTEAFF.

This rearrangement joins TRBV6-1 to TRBJ2-5; D possibly uses TRBD1 or TRBD2 (6 bases each). V was clipped by 5 bases and J by 5 bases, with 15 bases between them. The germline V gene encodes CDR1 MNHNS and CDR2 SASEGT. CDR3 length: 14 residues. The chain's CDR3 is CASSNGGPWETQYF. The CDR3 nucleotides read TGTGCCAGCAGTAATGGGGGGCCGTGGGAGACCCAGTACTTC.

The V and J genes are TRBV27 and TRBJ1-2; the match to TRBD1 covers 7 bases. CDR1 is MNHEY, CDR2 SMNVEV, per germline (reference sequence). The CDR3 contains 14 residues. V shed 6 bases, J shed 0 bases, and the junction held 4 bases outside the gene matches. CDR3 amino acids: CASSRTGPNYGYTF. CDR3 DNA: TGTGCCAGCAGCCGGACAGGCCCTAACTATGGCTACACCTTC.

The chain uses TRBV5-4 and TRBJ2-3; no firm D call. CDR3 length: 15 amino acids. Trimming took 4 bases from V and 2 from J, leaving 14 bases between them. The V gene's germline CDR1 is SGHNT and CDR2 YYREEE (reference sequence). The CDR3 DNA sequence: TGTGCCAGCAGCGTAGCATCGTCATCCACAGATACGCAGTATTTT. It is translated as CASSVASSSTDTQYF.

The chain carries TRBV6-5 and TRBJ1-5, with D uncertain. The length of the CDR3 is 15 residues. Between the trimmed V and J ends, which lost 5 bases and 2 bases, there was a span of 13 bases. The germline CDR1 and CDR2 sequences are MNHEY and SVGAGI. The CDR3 is CASSAGIVGNQPQHF. The CDR3 nucleotides are TGTGCCAGCAGTGCCGGGATTGTGGGCAATCAGCCCCAGCATTTT.

The genes are TRBV13 and TRBJ2-2, with unresolved D. V lost 7 bases and J lost 8, with 26 bases in between. The CDR3 is 17 residues long. Germline lookup yields CDR1 PRHDT and CDR2 FYEKMQ (reference sequence). The CDR3 reads CASIKRQTMLGGGELFF. CDR3 bases: TGTGCCAGCATTAAGAGGCAGACGATGCTCGGTGGTGGGGAGCTGTTTTTT.

This clone was seen a handful of times. This CDR3 reads CASSQDWVTEAFF. DNA of the CDR3: TGTGCCAGCAGCCAAGACTGGGTCACTGAAGCTTTCTTT. This sequence joins TRBV14 and TRBJ1-1, with D unresolved. V was trimmed by 0 bases and J by 4 bases, leaving 6 bases between them. The CDR3 contains 13 residues. From germline, CDR1 is SGHDN and CDR2 FVKESK.

V usage is TRBV10-3 and J usage is TRBJ2-3; tentative D call: TRBD2 (6 bases). The CDR3 loop spans 14 amino acids. Germline assignment: CDR1 ENHRY and CDR2 SYGVKD. Deletions cut 5 bases from V and 6 bases from J, with 15 bases between. This chain's CDR3 is CAISMGGDSDTQYF. The CDR3 DNA is TGTGCCATCAGTATGGGGGGTGATTCGGATACGCAGTATTTT.

This clone was counted a few times. An end of the junction does not agree with germline; a read error may underlie this. This chain joins TRBV30 and TRBJ2-4, with 8 bases that match TRBD2. This CDR3 region has 12 residues. Germline assignment: CDR1 GTSNPN and CDR2 SVGIG (reference sequence). CDR3 sequence: CAWNEGGGPSRF. For the CDR3, the DNA is TGTGCCTGGAATGAGGGCGGGGGGCCCTCGAGATTC.

This clone appeared a few times. V gene TRBV13 combines with J gene TRBJ2-7, with TRBD1 matching 9 bases. J gave up 3 bases and V 6 bases, and 3 bases lay outside the gene matches. Germline V gene lookup returns CDR1 PRHDT and CDR2 FYEKMQ (reference sequence). This CDR3 contains 13 residues. DNA for the CDR3: TGTGCCAGCAGACAGGGGGCAAACTACGAGCAGTACTTC. Amino acids: CASRQGANYEQYF.

The chain couples TRBV7-9 to TRBJ2-1, with D possibly being TRBD2 (7 bases). CDR1 is SEHNR and CDR2 is FQNEAQ in the germline V gene (reference sequence). This CDR3 has 15 amino acids. Between the trimmed V and J ends, which lost 1 base and 2 bases, there was a span of 9 bases. The CDR3 DNA reads as TGTGCCAGCAGCTTAGGGCGGGGGCCCTACAATGAGCAGTTCTTC. This sequence encodes CASSLGRGPYNEQFF.

The chain combines TRBV29-1 with TRBJ2-5; 14 nucleotides match TRBD2. The CDR3 consists of 15 residues. Germline-derived CDR1 and CDR2 are SQVTM and ANQGSEA. CDR3 sequence (DNA): TGCACAGCGATGACTAGCGGGGGGGCTGGCGAGACCCAGTACTTC. Amino acids: CTAMTSGGAGETQYF.

This clone was seen a single time. The V gene is TRBV4-2, the J gene TRBJ2-1; 11 nucleotides agree with TRBD2. The ends lost 1 base at V and 1 base at J; junction bases unmatched: 3. Germline lookup yields CDR1 LGHNA and CDR2 YNFKEQ. This CDR3 spans 17 amino acids. The CDR3 nucleotides are TGTGCCAGCAGCCAAGCTCTAGCGGGGGGTTCCTACAATGAGCAGTTCTTC. This sequence encodes CASSQALAGGSYNEQFF.